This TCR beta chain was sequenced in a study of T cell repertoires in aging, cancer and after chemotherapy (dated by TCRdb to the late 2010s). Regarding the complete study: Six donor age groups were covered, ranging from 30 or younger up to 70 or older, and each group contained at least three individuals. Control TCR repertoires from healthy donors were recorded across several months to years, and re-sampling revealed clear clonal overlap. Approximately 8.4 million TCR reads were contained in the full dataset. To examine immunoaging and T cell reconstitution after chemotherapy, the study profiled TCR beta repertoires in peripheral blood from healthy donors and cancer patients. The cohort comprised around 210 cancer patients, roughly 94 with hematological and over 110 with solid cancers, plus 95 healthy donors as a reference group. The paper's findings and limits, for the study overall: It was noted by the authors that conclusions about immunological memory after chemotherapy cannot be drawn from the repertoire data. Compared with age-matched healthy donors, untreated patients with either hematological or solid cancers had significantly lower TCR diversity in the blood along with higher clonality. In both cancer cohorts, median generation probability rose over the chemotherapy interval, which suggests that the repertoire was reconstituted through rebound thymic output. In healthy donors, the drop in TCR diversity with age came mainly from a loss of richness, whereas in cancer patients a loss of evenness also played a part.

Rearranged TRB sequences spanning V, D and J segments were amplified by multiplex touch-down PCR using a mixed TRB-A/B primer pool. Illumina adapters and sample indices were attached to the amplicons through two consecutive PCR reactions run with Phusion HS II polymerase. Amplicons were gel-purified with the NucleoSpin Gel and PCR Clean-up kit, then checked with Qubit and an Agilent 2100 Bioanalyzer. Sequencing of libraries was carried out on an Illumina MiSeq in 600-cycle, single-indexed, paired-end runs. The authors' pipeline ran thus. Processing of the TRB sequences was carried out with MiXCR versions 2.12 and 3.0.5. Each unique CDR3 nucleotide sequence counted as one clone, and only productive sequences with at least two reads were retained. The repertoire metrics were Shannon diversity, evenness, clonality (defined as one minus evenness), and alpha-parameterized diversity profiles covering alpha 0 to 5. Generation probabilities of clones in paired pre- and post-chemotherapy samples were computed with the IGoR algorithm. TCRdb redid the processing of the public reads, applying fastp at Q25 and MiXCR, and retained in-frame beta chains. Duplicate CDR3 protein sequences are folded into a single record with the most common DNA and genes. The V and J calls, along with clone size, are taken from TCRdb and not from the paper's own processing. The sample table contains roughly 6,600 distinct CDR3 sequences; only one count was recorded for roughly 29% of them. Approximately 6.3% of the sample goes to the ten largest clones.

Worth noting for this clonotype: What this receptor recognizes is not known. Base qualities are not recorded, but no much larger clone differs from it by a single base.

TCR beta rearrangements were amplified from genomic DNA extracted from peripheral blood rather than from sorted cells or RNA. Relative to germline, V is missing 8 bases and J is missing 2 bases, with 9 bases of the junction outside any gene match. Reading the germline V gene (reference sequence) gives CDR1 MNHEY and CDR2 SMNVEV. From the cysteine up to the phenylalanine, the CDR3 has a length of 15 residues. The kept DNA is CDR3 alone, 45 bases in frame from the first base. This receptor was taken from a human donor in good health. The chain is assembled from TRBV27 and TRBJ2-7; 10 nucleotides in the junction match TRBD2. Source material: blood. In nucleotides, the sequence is TGTGCCAGCGGACGGACTAGCGGAATTGCCTACGAGCAGTACTTC. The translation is CASGRTSGIAYEQYF.